A single sample gave rise to the 20 T cell receptor beta chains below, sequenced in a study of blood T cell repertoires in COVID-19. Data came from immunoSEQ multiplex PCR; TCRdb stores just in-frame clones and leaves some out. The table has around 97,000 clones, over 70% seen once. Sequenced material: peripheral blood. These receptors came from a human donor in a cohort sampled during active or convalescent COVID-19.

The chain employs TRBV5-1 and TRBJ2-7; 7 bases fit TRBD1. From germline, CDR1 is SGHRS and CDR2 YFSETQ. The ends lost 4 bases at V and 7 bases at J; junction bases unmatched: 14. The CDR3 extends over 15 amino acids. CDR3 nucleotides: TGCGCCAGCAGCAGAACCGGGACAGATAATCTAGAGCAGTACTTC. Translated, it gives CASSRTGTDNLEQYF. Based on the CDR3 plus reference TRBV5-1 and TRBJ2-7, the full variable domain is KAGVTQTPRYLIKTRGQQVTLSCSPISGHRSVSWYQQTPGQGLQFLFEYFSETQRNKGNFPGRFSGRQFSNSRSEMNVSTLELGDSALYLCASSRTGTDNLEQYFGPGTRLTVT.

This chain connects TRBV7-9 to TRBJ1-2; D gene ambiguous. From germline, CDR1 is SEHNR and CDR2 FQNEAQ (reference sequence). Trimming left V 1 base short and J 0 bases short, with 9 bases between. There are 15 residues in the CDR3. CDR3 in amino acids: CASSLDRVANYGYTF. The CDR3 region has the DNA TGTGCCAGCAGCTTAGATCGGGTTGCTAACTATGGCTACACCTTC.

This chain joins TRBV9 and TRBJ1-4, with a possible D match to TRBD1 (5 bases). CDR3 length: 14 amino acids. Deletions cut 1 base from V and 7 bases from J, with 11 bases between. Germline V gives CDR1 SGDLS, CDR2 YYNGEE. Here the CDR3 reads CASSVLGVSEKLFF. CDR3 DNA sequence: TGTGCCAGCAGCGTATTAGGGGTCTCTGAAAAACTGTTTTTT. Looking up the rest from reference TRBV9 and TRBJ1-4 gives the full variable domain: DSGVTQTPKHLITATGQRVTLRCSPRSGDLSVYWYQQSLDQGLQFLIQYYNGEERAKGNILERFSAQQFPDLHSELNLSSLELGDSALYFCASSVLGVSEKLFFGSGTQLSVL.

The chain joins TRBV5-1 to TRBJ2-1, with 10 positions matching TRBD1. Germline CDR1 and CDR2: SGHRS and YFSETQ. V was clipped by 3 bases and J by 8 bases; unmatched bases: 5. The CDR3 runs 14 residues. Here the CDR3 DNA reads TGCGCCAGCAGCTATGGGACAGGGGAACATGAGCAGTTCTTC. This gives the protein CASSYGTGEHEQFF. The full variable domain, rest sourced from reference TRBV5-1 and TRBJ2-1, is KAGVTQTPRYLIKTRGQQVTLSCSPISGHRSVSWYQQTPGQGLQFLFEYFSETQRNKGNFPGRFSGRQFSNSRSEMNVSTLELGDSALYLCASSYGTGEHEQFFGPGTRLTVL.

This rearrangement joins TRBV3-1 (or the pseudogene TRBV3-2) to TRBJ2-2; 11 nucleotides match TRBD1. CDR3 length equals 18 residues. Losses at the gene ends were 2 bases for V and 8 bases for J; bases not matched to a gene: 13. Germline CDR1 and CDR2: LGHDT and YNNKEL (reference sequence). The CDR3 DNA reads as TGTGCCAGCAGCCAATCCACGGCGGGACAGGGGGGTTCAGGGGAGCTGTTTTTT. Its translation: CASSQSTAGQGGSGELFF.

The rearrangement links TRBV6-5 to TRBJ1-6; tentatively, D is TRBD1 (5 bases). Germline lookup yields CDR1 MNHEY and CDR2 SVGAGI. The CDR3 length is 14 residues. The V end was cut by 7 bases, the J end by 5 bases, with 12 bases between. The CDR3 is CASTPGYHNSPLHF. The CDR3 DNA sequence: TGTGCCAGCACCCCAGGGTATCATAATTCACCCCTCCACTTT.

This chain joins TRBV24-1 and TRBJ2-7; D possibly corresponds to TRBD2 (5 bases). Trimming took off 2 bases at V and 2 bases at J, with 6 bases between the two ends. The CDR3 extends over 13 amino acids. The V gene's germline CDR1 is KGHDR and CDR2 SFDVKD. CDR3 protein: CATSDWGAYEQYF. Here the CDR3 DNA reads TGTGCCACCAGTGATTGGGGAGCCTACGAGCAGTACTTC.

This sequence joins TRBV6-4 and TRBJ1-4; D not certain. From germline, CDR1 is MRHNA and CDR2 SNTAGT. The CDR3 contains 14 residues. The germline V and J ends were trimmed by 4 bases and 4 bases, with 10 bases remaining between them. The CDR3 spells CASSGPTVNEKLFF. The CDR3, as DNA: TGTGCCAGCAGTGGCCCCACGGTTAATGAAAAACTGTTTTTT.

V usage is TRBV19 and J usage is TRBJ1-5, with 12 bases matching TRBD1. Germline-derived CDR1 and CDR2 are LNHDA and SQIVND (reference sequence). V dropped 7 bases and J dropped 0; count of bases not matched to a gene: 7. The CDR3 runs to 17 residues. For the CDR3, the DNA is TGTGCCAGTACTACAGGGACAGGGGGCTATAGCAATCAGCCCCAGCATTTT. Encoded protein: CASTTGTGGYSNQPQHF.

The chain is built from TRBV7-2 and TRBJ1-5; possible D gene TRBD1, 5 bases. Per the germline V gene, CDR1 is SGHTA and CDR2 is FQGNSA. CDR3 length: 14 residues. V lost 4 bases to trimming and J lost 2 bases, with 9 bases between them. In DNA, the CDR3 is TGTGCCAGCAGCTGGAGGGGTGGCAATCAGCCCCAGCATTTT. It codes for CASSWRGGNQPQHF.

This chain connects TRBV6-5 to TRBJ2-3; D might be TRBD1 (6 bases). CDR3 length: 15 residues. Germline values: CDR1 MNHEY, CDR2 SVGAGI. V was clipped by 6 bases and J by 3 bases, with 16 bases between them. The CDR3 nucleotides read TGTGCCAGCAGGGCTCCAGGGGCAGGTACAGATACGCAGTATTTT. It codes for CASRAPGAGTDTQYF.

The V gene is TRBV28, the J gene TRBJ2-7; 8 positions match TRBD2. The V and J ends lost 6 bases and 3 bases, in that order; junction bases with no gene match: 7. Germline CDR1 is MDHEN and CDR2 is SYDVKM. The CDR3 is made up of 14 amino acids. CDR3 sequence reads: CASRRRGELYEQYF. CDR3 DNA: TGTGCCAGCAGACGGCGGGGGGAACTCTACGAGCAGTACTTC.

The gene calls are TRBV25-1 and TRBJ2-7; possibly TRBD1 for D (5 bases). CDR1 is MGHDK, CDR2 SYGVNS, per germline. V lost 5 bases and J lost 3, with 20 bases in between. CDR3 size: 16 residues. The CDR3 spells CASSPLGAVVVYEQYF. The CDR3 DNA follows: TGTGCCAGCAGTCCTCTAGGGGCAGTGGTCGTCTACGAGCAGTACTTC.

On this clone itself: The sample holds other DNA sequences that translate to the same CDR3. The CDR3 coding sequence is TGTGCCAGCAGTTTGCGGGAGACCCAGTACTTC. This gives the protein CASSLRETQYF. The rearrangement uses TRBV28 and TRBJ2-5; D remains ambiguous. Between the trimmed V and J ends, which lost 3 bases and 5 bases, there was a span of 4 bases. Germline CDR1 and CDR2: MDHEN and SYDVKM. CDR3 length equals 11 residues.

CDR3: CASSMRRSSYNSPLHF. CDR3 DNA: TGTGCCAGCTCAATGCGGCGGAGCTCCTATAATTCACCCCTCCACTTT. J is TRBJ1-6 and V is TRBV18; D is uncertain. This CDR3 is 16 amino acids long. V was clipped by 5 bases and J by 0 bases, with 11 bases between them. Germline CDR1 is KGHSH and CDR2 is LQKENI. Based on the CDR3 plus reference TRBV18 and TRBJ1-6, the full variable domain is NAGVMQNPRHLVRRRGQEARLRCSPMKGHSHVYWYRQLPEEGLKFMVYLQKENIIDESGMPKERFSAEFPKEGPSILRIQQVVRGDSAAYFCASSMRRSSYNSPLHFGNGTRLTVT.

The J gene is TRBJ2-7, the V gene TRBV28, with 7 bases identical to TRBD1. The germline V gene has CDR1 MDHEN and CDR2 SYDVKM. There are 14 residues in the CDR3. J lost 2 bases, V lost 2 bases, and 3 bases had no gene match. CDR3 coding DNA: TGTGCCAGCAGTTTAGGGGGACAGACCTACGAGCAGTACTTC. Amino acids: CASSLGGQTYEQYF.

The chain uses TRBV4-3 and TRBJ1-1, with TRBD1 matching over 9 bases. Per the germline V gene, CDR1 is LGHNA and CDR2 is YSLEER. The CDR3 is 17 residues long. J lost 4 bases, V lost 3 bases, and 12 bases had no gene match. The CDR3 bases are TGCGCCAGCAGCCAGGGGGACAGGGTAATTTGGGGCACTGAAGCTTTCTTT. Translated: CASSQGDRVIWGTEAFF.

The chain has TRBV7-3 and TRBJ1-1, with D possibly TRBD1 on 6 matching bases. Looked up from germline, CDR1 is SGHTA and CDR2 is FQGTGA. The CDR3 runs to 15 residues. Trimming shortened V by 5 bases and J by 2 bases, and 15 bases separated the two germline ends. The CDR3 protein is CASSISGDVNTEAFF. CDR3 DNA sequence: TGTGCCAGCAGCATATCAGGGGATGTTAACACTGAAGCTTTCTTT.

The chain couples TRBV28 to TRBJ2-7; weak D call: TRBD1 (6 bases). The V gene lost 6 bases and the J gene lost 2 bases, with 11 bases spanning the gap. The CDR3 has 13 residues. The germline CDR1 and CDR2 sequences are MDHEN and SYDVKM. CDR3 sequence: CASRPGVPYEQYF. DNA of the CDR3: TGTGCCAGCAGACCAGGGGTCCCCTACGAGCAGTACTTC.

The J gene is TRBJ1-2, the V gene TRBV19; D is unclear. The V gene lost 5 bases and the J gene lost 3 bases, with 10 bases spanning the gap. Germline loops: CDR1 LNHDA, CDR2 SQIVND (reference sequence). CDR3 length: 13 amino acids. CDR3 sequence reads: CASSATADYGYTF. Here the CDR3 DNA reads TGTGCCAGTAGTGCAACCGCAGACTATGGCTACACCTTC.